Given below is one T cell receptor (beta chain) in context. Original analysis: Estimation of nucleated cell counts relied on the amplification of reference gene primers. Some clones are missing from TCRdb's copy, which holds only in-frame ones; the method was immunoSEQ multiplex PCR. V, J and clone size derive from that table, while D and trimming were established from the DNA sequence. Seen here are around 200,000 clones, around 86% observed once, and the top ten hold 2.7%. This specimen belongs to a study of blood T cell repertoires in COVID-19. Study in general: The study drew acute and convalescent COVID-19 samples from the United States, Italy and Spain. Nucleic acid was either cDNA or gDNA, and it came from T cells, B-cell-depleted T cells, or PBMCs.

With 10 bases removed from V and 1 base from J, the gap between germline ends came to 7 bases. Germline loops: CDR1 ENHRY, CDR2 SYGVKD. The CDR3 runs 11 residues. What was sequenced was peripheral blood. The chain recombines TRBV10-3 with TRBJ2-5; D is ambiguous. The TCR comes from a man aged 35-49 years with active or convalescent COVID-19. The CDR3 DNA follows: TGTGCCACCGAGTTCCAAGAGACCCAGTACTTC. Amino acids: CATEFQETQYF.